These T cell receptor beta chains were read from a single sample in a study of control samples from healthy donors and cancer patients. Produced via immunoSEQ multiplex PCR; TCRdb's table is partial and in-frame only. The sample includes some 210,000 clones, roughly nine tenths of them seen just once. Material: blood. The receptors were sampled from a man aged 25 to 40 in good health. CDR3s leave out the opening cysteine and the closing phenylalanine or tryptophan. Fields, in order: V gene, D gene, J gene, CDR3 protein. The D gene is left open where the match is weak.

>TRBV12-3/TRBV12-4|NA|TRBJ1-1
ASRTHRAEAF
>TRBV6-5|NA|TRBJ1-2
ASSPGNGGYT
>TRBV2|TRBD1|TRBJ1-2
ASSADRGPGYGYT
>TRBV15|TRBD1|TRBJ2-7
ATSSGQGGFYEQY
>TRBV2|NA|TRBJ1-6
ASSYGAPGLSSYNSPLH
>TRBV5-4|TRBD1|TRBJ1-2
ASSRGQGLGYT
>TRBV7-9|NA|TRBJ1-1
ASSLAWGAEAF
>TRBV7-9|TRBD1|TRBJ2-2
ASSRRTGLNTGELF
>TRBV27|TRBD1|TRBJ2-7
ATGQGGTYEQY
>TRBV5-1|NA|TRBJ2-3
ASSGPTYTQY
>TRBV27|NA|TRBJ1-3
ASSSSSGNTIY
>TRBV6-1|NA|TRBJ1-2
ASSEGLRNYGYT
>TRBV3-1/TRBV3-2|NA|TRBJ1-1
ASSQGAGTTEAF
>TRBV19|TRBD1|TRBJ2-3
ATRQGAMTDTQY
>TRBV11-2|NA|TRBJ2-2
ASSPTGTTNTGELF
>TRBV7-2|NA|TRBJ1-6
ASSGGTASSYNSPLH
>TRBV23-1|NA|TRBJ1-5
ASRPGVMSQPQH
>TRBV6-1|NA|TRBJ1-2
ASSEAPRDSRNYGYT
>TRBV5-1|NA|TRBJ1-6
ASSLEAADNSPLH
>TRBV30|NA|TRBJ1-2
AWSVGVNSYGYT
>TRBV7-3|TRBD2|TRBJ2-2
ASSLLAGGNTGELF
>TRBV18|NA|TRBJ2-7
ASSPGDGTYEQY
>TRBV6-5|NA|TRBJ1-5
ASSLTRRRGNQPQH
>TRBV30|TRBD1|TRBJ1-4
AWSVGTGSEKLF
>TRBV14|NA|TRBJ2-2
ASSLFRGADTGELF
>TRBV6-5|TRBD2|TRBJ2-1
ASSSGTSGGNEQF
>TRBV3-1/TRBV3-2|TRBD1|TRBJ1-1
ASSRRGENTEAF
>TRBV21-1|NA|TRBJ1-5
ASSKEIQPGPTGSNQPQH